A single sample gave rise to the 30 T cell receptor beta chains below, sequenced in a study of blood T cell repertoires in COVID-19. Sequencing was performed with immunoSEQ multiplex PCR; in TCRdb, only in-frame clones are kept and a portion is missing. The sample yields 150,000 to 200,000 clones, about 88% seen once. The sequencing sample was made of peripheral blood. The receptors shown here come from a man aged 60 to 69 with COVID-19, enrolled during active disease.

This sequence joins TRBV19 and TRBJ2-7; D is uncertain. With 6 bases removed from V and 7 bases from J, the gap between germline ends came to 13 bases. The CDR3 loop spans 12 amino acids. Germline V gives CDR1 LNHDA, CDR2 SQIVND (reference sequence). The CDR3 DNA follows: TGTGCCAGTAGCAATCCCCCAGGAGAGCAGTACTTC. It encodes CASSNPPGEQYF.

The CDR3 loop is CASSQDVSNEQFF. The DNA of the CDR3 is TGTGCCAGCAGCCAAGATGTTAGCAATGAGCAGTTCTTC. The gene calls are TRBV3-1 (or the pseudogene TRBV3-2) and TRBJ2-1, with D uncertain. The CDR3 totals 13 residues. Trimming took off 0 bases at V and 6 bases at J, with 6 bases between the two ends. Germline values: CDR1 LGHDT, CDR2 YNNKEL (reference sequence).

The chain recombines TRBV2 with TRBJ1-4; a possible D gene is TRBD1 (5 bases). Per the germline V gene, CDR1 is SNHLY and CDR2 is FYNNEI. The CDR3 has 14 residues. V was trimmed by 5 bases and J by 3 bases, leaving 10 bases between them. The CDR3 DNA reads TGTGCCAGCAGTCCTCGACAGCCTAATGAAAAACTGTTTTTT. Its protein is CASSPRQPNEKLFF.

The chain links TRBV19 to TRBJ1-1; TRBD1 is a possible D gene (5 bases). The CDR3 loop spans 14 amino acids. V lost 5 bases, J lost 4 bases, and 14 bases lay in between. From germline, CDR1 is LNHDA and CDR2 SQIVND (reference sequence). CDR3 amino acids: CASSGGIWGTEAFF. DNA of the CDR3: TGTGCCAGTAGTGGGGGGATCTGGGGCACTGAAGCTTTCTTT.

The gene calls are TRBV25-1 and TRBJ2-7; 10 bases agree with TRBD1. V trimming: 5 bases; J trimming: 3 bases; junction bases outside the gene matches: 10. Germline CDR1 reads MGHDK; CDR2 reads SYGVNS. The CDR3 is 16 residues long. Here the CDR3 reads CASSSWETGGGYEQYF. The CDR3 coding sequence is TGTGCCAGCAGTAGTTGGGAGACAGGGGGCGGCTACGAGCAGTACTTC.

This clone was observed once. This chain links TRBV12-3 or TRBV12-4 with TRBJ1-1; D gene ambiguous. CDR3 length equals 13 residues. The V end was cut by 3 bases, the J end by 1 base, with 6 bases between. The CDR3 spells CASSFGANTEAFF. The CDR3 DNA sequence: TGTGCCAGCAGTTTCGGTGCGAACACTGAAGCTTTCTTT.

The V gene is TRBV2, the J gene TRBJ1-3, with TRBD1 identical over 7 bases. The CDR3 has 15 amino acids. Trimming removed 5 bases from V and 4 bases from J; junction bases left unmatched: 8. CDR1 and CDR2 (germline): SNHLY, FYNNEI. The CDR3 region is CASSLQGPGGNTIYF. The CDR3 coding sequence is TGTGCCAGCAGTTTACAGGGGCCTGGAGGAAACACCATATATTTT.

V gene TRBV18 combines with J gene TRBJ2-7; 8 bases are shared with TRBD2. Germline CDR1 is KGHSH and CDR2 is LQKENI. The V gene end was trimmed by 3 bases and the J gene end by 3 bases; junction bases not matched to a gene: 10. The CDR3 is 16 amino acids. CDR3 sequence (DNA): TGTGCCAGCTCACCTAAAACGCGGGGGGTTAGCTACGAGCAGTACTTC. It codes for CASSPKTRGVSYEQYF.

This sequence joins TRBV24-1 and TRBJ1-5, with 7 bases aligning to TRBD1. The CDR3 length is 15 residues. CDR1 is KGHDR, CDR2 SFDVKD, per germline. V dropped 3 bases and J dropped 1; count of bases not matched to a gene: 2. The CDR3 loop is CATSDRQGSNQPQHF. CDR3 nucleotides: TGTGCCACCAGTGATCGACAGGGAAGCAATCAGCCCCAGCATTTT.

This chain connects TRBV19 to TRBJ2-5, with TRBD1 identical over 7 bases. Per the germline V gene, CDR1 is LNHDA and CDR2 is SQIVND (reference sequence). J was trimmed by 3 bases and V by 4 bases; bases with no gene match: 5. The CDR3 consists of 14 residues. CDR3 coding DNA: TGTGCCAGTAGTACTGCGCAGGGGGAAGAGACCCAGTACTTC. It yields the protein CASSTAQGEETQYF. Drawing the rest from reference TRBV19 and TRBJ2-5, the complete variable domain is DGGITQSPKYLFRKEGQNVTLSCEQNLNHDAMYWYRQDPGQGLRLIYYSQIVNDFQKGDIAEGYSVSREKKESFPLTVTSAQKNPTAFYLCASSTAQGEETQYFGPGTRLLVL.

V is TRBV24-1 and J is TRBJ2-3; 12 nucleotides align to TRBD2. The CDR3 spans 16 residues. The V gene end was trimmed by 6 bases and the J gene end by 0 bases; junction bases not matched to a gene: 3. The germline gives CDR1 KGHDR, CDR2 SFDVKD. The CDR3 sequence is CATSPSGRVSTDTQYF. CDR3 bases: TGTGCCACCAGTCCTAGCGGGAGGGTAAGCACAGATACGCAGTATTTT.

CDR3 residues: CARSRTGGYGYTF. CDR3 nucleotides: TGTGCCCGATCCCGGACAGGGGGCTATGGCTACACCTTC. The chain recombines TRBV30 with TRBJ1-2; 10 bases match TRBD1. The CDR3 loop spans 13 amino acids. J was trimmed by 4 bases and V by 8 bases; bases with no gene match: 7. CDR1 is GTSNPN, CDR2 SVGIG, per germline (reference sequence). Full variable domain (remainder filled in from reference TRBV30 and TRBJ1-2): SQTIHQWPATLVQPVGSPLSLECTVEGTSNPNLYWYRQAAGRGLQLLFYSVGIGQISSEVPQNLSASRPQDRQFILSSKKLLLSDSGFYLCARSRTGGYGYTFGSGTRLTVV.

V gene TRBV24-1 combines with J gene TRBJ2-1, with TRBD2 identical over 12 bases. V dropped 4 bases and J dropped 10; count of bases not matched to a gene: 7. The germline V gene has CDR1 KGHDR and CDR2 SFDVKD. There are 15 residues in the CDR3. CDR3 nucleotides: TGTGCCACCAGTGACAGGACTAGCGGGGTTAGGGAGCAGTTCTTC. It codes for CATSDRTSGVREQFF.

The V call is TRBV19, the J call TRBJ2-7; perhaps TRBD1 as D (6 bases). V was cut by 4 bases and J by 5 bases, with 9 bases left in between. Germline CDR1 LNHDA, CDR2 SQIVND (reference sequence). This CDR3 region has 12 residues. Written as DNA, the CDR3 is TGTGCCAGTAGTAACAGGGAGCACGAGCAGTACTTC. This encodes CASSNREHEQYF.

The chain joins TRBV6-2 or TRBV6-3 to TRBJ2-7; 11 nucleotides line up with TRBD1. With 0 bases clipped from V and 6 bases from J, the junction kept 7 bases outside the gene matches. The CDR3 extends over 16 amino acids. Germline loops: CDR1 MNHEY, CDR2 SVGEGT. In DNA form, the CDR3 reads TGTGCCAGCAGTTACTCCCTAGGACAGGGGGCGGGCGAGCAGTACTTC. This sequence encodes CASSYSLGQGAGEQYF.

V gene TRBV28 combines with J gene TRBJ2-5; possibly TRBD2 for D (6 bases). V was trimmed by 5 bases and J by 5 bases, leaving 15 bases between them. The germline V gene encodes CDR1 MDHEN and CDR2 SYDVKM. The CDR3 is 14 amino acids. The CDR3 region is CASSERVAGETQYF. CDR3 DNA sequence: TGTGCCAGCAGTGAGCGGGTGGCAGGGGAGACCCAGTACTTC.

The DNA for the CDR3 is TGTGCCAGCAGCCCTCCGGGACTGTCCACAGATACGCAGTATTTT. Protein product: CASSPPGLSTDTQYF. This sequence joins TRBV7-9 and TRBJ2-3; D possibly corresponds to TRBD2 (6 bases). V lost 5 bases and J 2 bases, leaving 14 bases between the germline ends. The CDR3 is 15 residues long. From germline, CDR1 is SEHNR and CDR2 FQNEAQ (reference sequence).

This rearrangement joins TRBV9 to TRBJ1-3; D is unclear. Trimming took off 3 bases at V and 1 base at J, with 14 bases between the two ends. Germline V gives CDR1 SGDLS, CDR2 YYNGEE. This CDR3 contains 16 residues. CDR3 sequence: CASSAYPELSGNTIYF. In DNA form, the CDR3 reads TGTGCCAGCAGCGCCTACCCGGAGTTGTCTGGAAACACCATATATTTT.

The rearrangement links TRBV28 to TRBJ2-1, with 7 positions matching TRBD1. The CDR3 covers 13 residues. V gave up 7 bases and J gave up 6 bases; unmatched junction bases: 6. Germline V lookup: CDR1 MDHEN, CDR2 SYDVKM. The DNA of the CDR3 is TGTGCCAGCACCTCGGACAGGACCAATGAGCAGTTCTTC. It encodes CASTSDRTNEQFF.

About this clone: At one boundary the junction diverges from the germline segment, which might be a read error. The chain couples TRBV7-7 to TRBJ2-2; 7 nucleotides match TRBD1. Germline V gene sequence: CDR1 SSHAT, CDR2 FNYEAQ (reference sequence). The CDR3 is 15 residues long. This chain's CDR3 is CASSPNTGAPGELFF. Written as DNA, the CDR3 is TGTGCTAGCAGCCCCAATACAGGGGCCCCCGGGGAGCTGTTTTTT.

For the CDR3, the DNA is TGTGCCAGCAGCTTACTTTTCAGGGGAGGCAATCAGCCCCAGCATTTT. Translated, it gives CASSLLFRGGNQPQHF. This chain links TRBV7-8 with TRBJ1-5; TRBD1 is a possible D gene (6 bases). V was pared by 2 bases and J by 2 bases, with 13 bases between. Germline assignment: CDR1 SGHVS and CDR2 FQNEAQ. This CDR3 comprises 16 residues. Combining the CDR3 with reference TRBV7-8 and TRBJ1-5 gives the whole variable domain GAGVSQSPRYKVAKRGQDVALRCDPISGHVSLFWYQQALGQGPEFLTYFQNEAQLDKSGLPSDRFFAERPEGSVSTLKIQRTQQEDSAVYLCASSLLFRGGNQPQHFGDGTRLSIL.

A single count supports this clone. This sequence joins TRBV19 and TRBJ1-4; D remains unclear. From germline, CDR1 is LNHDA and CDR2 SQIVND (reference sequence). Trimming removed 3 bases at V and 4 bases at J, with 12 bases between. The CDR3 contains 15 residues. CDR3 protein: CASSMRGMGNEKLFF. The CDR3 DNA reads TGTGCCAGTAGTATGAGAGGGATGGGTAATGAAAAACTGTTTTTT.

The chain combines TRBV18 with TRBJ1-6; unclear D gene. V was shortened by 3 bases and J by 8 bases, with 11 bases between the two germline ends. Germline V gives CDR1 KGHSH, CDR2 LQKENI. The CDR3 runs 14 residues. The CDR3: CASSPFPPDSPLHF. The CDR3 DNA reads TGTGCCAGCTCACCCTTTCCCCCTGATTCACCCCTCCACTTT. The full variable domain, completed using reference TRBV18 and TRBJ1-6, is NAGVMQNPRHLVRRRGQEARLRCSPMKGHSHVYWYRQLPEEGLKFMVYLQKENIIDESGMPKERFSAEFPKEGPSILRIQQVVRGDSAAYFCASSPFPPDSPLHFGNGTRLTVT.

The chain is built from TRBV23-1 and TRBJ2-1; 10 bases agree with TRBD2. TRBV23-1 carries the ORF label, with uncertain function. This CDR3 spans 14 amino acids. The V and J ends lost 11 bases and 4 bases, in that order; junction bases with no gene match: 8. CDR3 nucleotide sequence: TGCGCCGTCAAACTAGCGGGAATATACAATGAGCAGTTCTTC. Amino acids: CAVKLAGIYNEQFF.

The chain uses TRBV12-3 or TRBV12-4 and TRBJ1-2; unclear D gene. The CDR3 has 12 residues. V was trimmed by 9 bases and J by 8 bases, leaving 16 bases between them. This chain's CDR3 is CASSDRPLGYTF. CDR3 bases: TGTGCCAGTAGCGACCGACCCTTGGGCTACACCTTC.

CDR3 loop: CASSQDSLGYEQYF. In DNA form, the CDR3 reads TGTGCCAGCAGCCAGGACAGTCTGGGCTACGAGCAGTACTTC. The chain uses TRBV16 and TRBJ2-7; TRBD1 is a possible D gene (6 bases). CDR3 length equals 14 residues. Trimming stripped 3 bases from V and 3 bases from J, with 12 bases between. Germline CDR1 is KGHSY and CDR2 is FQNENV.

The chain employs TRBV3-1 (or the pseudogene TRBV3-2) and TRBJ1-6; D unresolved. Germline CDR1 and CDR2: LGHDT and YNNKEL (reference sequence). V lost 4 bases and J 4 bases, leaving 8 bases between the germline ends. CDR3 length equals 14 residues. Here the CDR3 reads CASSRAGYNSPLHF. The CDR3 DNA sequence: TGTGCCAGCAGCCGGGCAGGTTATAATTCACCCCTCCACTTT.

This sequence joins TRBV7-2 and TRBJ1-1; tentatively, D is TRBD1 (5 bases). The CDR3 extends over 14 amino acids. Germline CDR1 and CDR2: SGHTA and FQGNSA. Deletions cut 5 bases from V and 2 bases from J, with 12 bases between. CDR3 in amino acids: CASSQGLINTEAFF. As DNA, the CDR3 is TGTGCCAGCAGCCAGGGACTGATCAACACTGAAGCTTTCTTT.

Notes on this clone: A read error may account for a junction end that differs from germline. The genes are TRBV12-3 or TRBV12-4 and TRBJ2-5; the match to TRBD1 covers 11 bases. CDR3 length: 12 amino acids. DNA for the CDR3: TGTGCCAGCAGTTTAGCGGACAGGGGGCTGAACTTC. Its protein product is CASSLADRGLNF.

The CDR3 region is CASSFFVSPTAEKLFF. CDR3 coding DNA: TGTGCCAGCAGTTTCTTCGTAAGTCCGACAGCAGAAAAACTGTTTTTT. The V gene is TRBV27, the J gene TRBJ1-4; D is possibly TRBD1 (5 bases). The CDR3 has 16 residues. CDR1 is MNHEY, CDR2 SMNVEV, per germline (reference sequence). V lost 3 bases and J lost 8, with 19 bases in between.